This T cell receptor (beta chain) emerged from a study of blood T cell repertoires in COVID-19. The wider study: T cells, B-cell-depleted T cells, or PBMCs supplied cDNA or gDNA.

Authors' data handling: Estimation of nucleated cell counts was performed using reference gene primer amplification. TCRdb's copy holds only in-frame clones and misses some; the assay was immunoSEQ multiplex PCR. Clonal size and the V and J genes are those of that table, whereas D and trimming came from the DNA. The sample has around 320,000 clones; about nine tenths are singletons. CDR1 is LGHDT, CDR2 YNNKEL, per germline (reference sequence). V lost 7 bases to trimming and J lost 3 bases; unmatched junction nucleotides: 6. The CDR3 runs to 15 residues. Sequenced sample: peripheral blood. This chain joins TRBV3-1 (or the pseudogene TRBV3-2) and TRBJ2-2; 9 bases fit TRBD1. The receptor was isolated from a woman between 25 and 40 years old who had recovered from COVID-19. The CDR3: CASNPTGGHTGELFF. DNA for the CDR3: TGTGCCAGCAACCCAACAGGGGGCCACACCGGGGAGCTGTTTTTT.